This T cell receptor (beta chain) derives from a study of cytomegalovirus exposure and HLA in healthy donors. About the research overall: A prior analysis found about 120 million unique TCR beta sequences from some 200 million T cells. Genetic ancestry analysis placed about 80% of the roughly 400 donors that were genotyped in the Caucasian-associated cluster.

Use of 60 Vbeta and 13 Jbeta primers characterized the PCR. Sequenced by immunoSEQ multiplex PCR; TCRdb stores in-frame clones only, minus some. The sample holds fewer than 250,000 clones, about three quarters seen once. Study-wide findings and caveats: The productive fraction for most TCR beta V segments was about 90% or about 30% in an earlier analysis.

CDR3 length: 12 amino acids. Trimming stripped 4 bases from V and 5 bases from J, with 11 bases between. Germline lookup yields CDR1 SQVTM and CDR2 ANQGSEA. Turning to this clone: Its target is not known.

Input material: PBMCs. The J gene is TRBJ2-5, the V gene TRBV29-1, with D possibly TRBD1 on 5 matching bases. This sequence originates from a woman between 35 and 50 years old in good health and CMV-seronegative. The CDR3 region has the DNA TGCAGCGTTGTAACACCAGGGGAGACCCAGTACTTC. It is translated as CSVVTPGETQYF.